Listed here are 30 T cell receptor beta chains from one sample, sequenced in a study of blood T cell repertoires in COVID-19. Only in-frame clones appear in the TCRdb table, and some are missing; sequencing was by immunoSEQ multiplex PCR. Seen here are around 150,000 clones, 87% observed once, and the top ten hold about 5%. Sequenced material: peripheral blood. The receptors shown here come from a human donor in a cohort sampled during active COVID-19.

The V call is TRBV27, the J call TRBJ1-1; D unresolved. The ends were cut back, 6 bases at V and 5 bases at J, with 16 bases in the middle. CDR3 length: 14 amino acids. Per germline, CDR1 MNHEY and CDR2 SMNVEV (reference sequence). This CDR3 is CASSPNQAVTEAFF. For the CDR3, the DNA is TGTGCCAGCAGCCCGAACCAGGCAGTAACTGAAGCTTTCTTT.

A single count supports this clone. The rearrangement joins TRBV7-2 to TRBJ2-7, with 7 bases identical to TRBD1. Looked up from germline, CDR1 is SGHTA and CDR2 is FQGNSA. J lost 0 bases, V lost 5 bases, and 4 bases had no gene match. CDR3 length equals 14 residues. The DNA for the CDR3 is TGTGCCAGCAGCGACAGGGCCAACTCCTACGAGCAGTACTTC. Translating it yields CASSDRANSYEQYF.

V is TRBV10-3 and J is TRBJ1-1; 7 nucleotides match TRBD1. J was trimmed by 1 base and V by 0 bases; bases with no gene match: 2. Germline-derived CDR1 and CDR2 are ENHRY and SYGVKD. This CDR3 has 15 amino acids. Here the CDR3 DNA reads TGTGCCATCAGTGAGTCGAACAGGGGGAACACTGAAGCTTTCTTT. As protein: CAISESNRGNTEAFF.

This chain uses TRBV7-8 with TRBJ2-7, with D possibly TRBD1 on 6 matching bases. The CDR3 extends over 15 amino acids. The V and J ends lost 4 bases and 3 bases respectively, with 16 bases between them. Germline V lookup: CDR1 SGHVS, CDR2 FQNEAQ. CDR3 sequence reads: CASSYRETERYEQYF. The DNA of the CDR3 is TGTGCCAGCAGCTACAGGGAAACAGAGCGCTACGAGCAGTACTTC.

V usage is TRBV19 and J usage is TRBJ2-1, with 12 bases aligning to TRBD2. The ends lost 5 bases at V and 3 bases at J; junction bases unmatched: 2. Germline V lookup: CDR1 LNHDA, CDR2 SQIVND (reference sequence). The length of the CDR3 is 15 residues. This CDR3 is CASSSSGGDYNEQFF. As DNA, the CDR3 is TGTGCCAGTAGTTCTAGCGGGGGGGACTACAATGAGCAGTTCTTC.

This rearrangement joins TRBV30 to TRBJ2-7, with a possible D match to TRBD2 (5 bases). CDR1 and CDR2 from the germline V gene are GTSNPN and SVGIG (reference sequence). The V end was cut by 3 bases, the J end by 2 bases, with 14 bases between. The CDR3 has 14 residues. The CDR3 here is CAWRGDWTPYEQYF. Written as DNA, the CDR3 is TGTGCCTGGAGGGGAGACTGGACTCCCTACGAGCAGTACTTC.

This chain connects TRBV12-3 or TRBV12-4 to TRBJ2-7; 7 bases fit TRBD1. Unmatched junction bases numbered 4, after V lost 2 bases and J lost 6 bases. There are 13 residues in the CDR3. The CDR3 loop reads CASSLITGVEQYF. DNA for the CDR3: TGTGCCAGCAGTTTAATCACAGGGGTCGAGCAGTACTTC.

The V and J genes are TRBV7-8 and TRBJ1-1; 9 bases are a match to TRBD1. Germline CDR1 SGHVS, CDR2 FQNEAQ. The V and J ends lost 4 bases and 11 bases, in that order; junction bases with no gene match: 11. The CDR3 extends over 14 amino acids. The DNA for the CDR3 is TGTGCCAGCAGCTACCCCGGGACAGGGAATGGGGCTTTCTTT. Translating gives CASSYPGTGNGAFF.

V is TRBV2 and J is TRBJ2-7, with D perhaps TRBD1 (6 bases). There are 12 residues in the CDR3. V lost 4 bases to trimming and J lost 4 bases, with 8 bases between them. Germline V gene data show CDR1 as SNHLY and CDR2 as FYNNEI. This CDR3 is CASSGDRYEQYF. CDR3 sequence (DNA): TGTGCCAGCAGTGGTGACAGGTACGAGCAGTACTTC.

The DNA of the CDR3 is TGTGCCAGCAGCCTAGCACAGGCGGGAGGCCCAGATACGCAGTATTTT. Protein sequence: CASSLAQAGGPDTQYF. This chain links TRBV5-4 with TRBJ2-3; 8 nucleotides agree with TRBD2. CDR3 length equals 16 residues. The trim removed 4 bases at V and 4 bases at J, leaving 11 bases unmatched. Germline CDR1 and CDR2: SGHNT and YYREEE (reference sequence).

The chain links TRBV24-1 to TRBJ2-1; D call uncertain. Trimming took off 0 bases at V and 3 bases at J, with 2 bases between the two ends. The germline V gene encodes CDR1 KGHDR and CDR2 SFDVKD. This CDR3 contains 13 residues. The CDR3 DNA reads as TGTGCCACCAGTGATTTGTACTACAATGAGCAGTTCTTC. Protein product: CATSDLYYNEQFF.

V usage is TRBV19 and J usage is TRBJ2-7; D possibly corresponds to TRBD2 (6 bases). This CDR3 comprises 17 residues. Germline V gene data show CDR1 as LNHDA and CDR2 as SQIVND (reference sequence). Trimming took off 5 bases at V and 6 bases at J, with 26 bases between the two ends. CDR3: CASSPAPGGTMYREQYF. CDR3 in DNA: TGTGCCAGTAGTCCTGCCCCCGGAGGGACGATGTATCGCGAGCAGTACTTC.

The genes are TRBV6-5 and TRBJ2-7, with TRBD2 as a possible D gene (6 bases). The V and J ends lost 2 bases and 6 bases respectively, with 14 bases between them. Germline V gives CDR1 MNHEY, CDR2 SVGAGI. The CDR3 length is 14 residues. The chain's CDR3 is CASSYGRRLSEQYF. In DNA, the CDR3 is TGTGCCAGCAGTTACGGGAGGCGGCTAAGCGAGCAGTACTTC.

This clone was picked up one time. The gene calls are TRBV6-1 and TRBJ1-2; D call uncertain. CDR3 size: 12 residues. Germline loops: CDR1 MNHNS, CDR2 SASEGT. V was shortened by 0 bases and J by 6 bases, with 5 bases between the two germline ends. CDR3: CASSEAADGYTF. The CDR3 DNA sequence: TGTGCCAGCAGTGAAGCCGCGGATGGCTACACCTTC.

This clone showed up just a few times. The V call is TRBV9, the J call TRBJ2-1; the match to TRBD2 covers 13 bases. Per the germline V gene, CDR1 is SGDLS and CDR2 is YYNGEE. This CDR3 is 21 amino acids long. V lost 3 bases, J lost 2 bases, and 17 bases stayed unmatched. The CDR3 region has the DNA TGTGCCAGCAGCGGAGGGGGATTACTAGCGGGAGGGTCGATAGCCTACAATGAGCAGTTCTTC. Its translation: CASSGGGLLAGGSIAYNEQFF.

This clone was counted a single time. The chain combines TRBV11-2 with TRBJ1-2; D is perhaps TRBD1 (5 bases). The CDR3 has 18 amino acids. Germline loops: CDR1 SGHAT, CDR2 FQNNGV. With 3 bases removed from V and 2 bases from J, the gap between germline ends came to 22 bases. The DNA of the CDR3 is TGTGCCAGCAGCTTGGCCTATAGAAACAGGAGCCGAAACTATGGCTACACCTTC. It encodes CASSLAYRNRSRNYGYTF.

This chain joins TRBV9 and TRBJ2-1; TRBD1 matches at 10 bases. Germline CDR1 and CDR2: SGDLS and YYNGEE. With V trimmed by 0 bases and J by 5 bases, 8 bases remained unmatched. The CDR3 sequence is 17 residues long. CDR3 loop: CASSVARGGTGDNEQFF. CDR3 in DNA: TGTGCCAGCAGCGTAGCTCGCGGGGGGACAGGGGACAATGAGCAGTTCTTC.

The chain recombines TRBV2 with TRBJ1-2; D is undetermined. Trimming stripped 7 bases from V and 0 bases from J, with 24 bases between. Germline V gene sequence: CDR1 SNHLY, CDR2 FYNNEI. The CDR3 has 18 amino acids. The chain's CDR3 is CASKYPKQRQYANYGYTF. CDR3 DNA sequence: TGTGCCAGCAAGTACCCAAAACAGAGACAATACGCTAACTATGGCTACACCTTC.

The chain's CDR3 is CASSIPITQGSNQPQHF. In DNA form, the CDR3 reads TGTGCCAGTAGTATCCCAATCACCCAGGGGAGCAATCAGCCCCAGCATTTT. V usage is TRBV19 and J usage is TRBJ1-5; tentative D call: TRBD1 (6 bases). The V and J ends lost 3 bases and 1 base respectively, with 16 bases between them. The length of the CDR3 is 17 residues. Germline CDR1 is LNHDA and CDR2 is SQIVND (reference sequence).

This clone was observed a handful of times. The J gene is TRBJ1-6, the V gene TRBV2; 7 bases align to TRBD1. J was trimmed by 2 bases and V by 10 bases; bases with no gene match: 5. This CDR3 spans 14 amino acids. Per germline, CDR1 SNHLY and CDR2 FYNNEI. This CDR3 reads CATLTGTYNSPLHF. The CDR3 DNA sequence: TGTGCCACCCTGACAGGGACCTATAATTCACCCCTCCACTTT.

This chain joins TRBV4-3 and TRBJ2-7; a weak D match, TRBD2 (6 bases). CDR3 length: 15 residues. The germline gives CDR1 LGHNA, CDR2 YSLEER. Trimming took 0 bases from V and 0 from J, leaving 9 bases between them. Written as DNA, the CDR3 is TGCGCCAGCAGCCAAGATCAGGGACTCTCCTACGAGCAGTACTTC. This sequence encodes CASSQDQGLSYEQYF.

The CDR3 DNA is TGTGCCAGCAGTCACACAGATACGCAGTATTTT. It yields the protein CASSHTDTQYF. The genes are TRBV27 and TRBJ2-3; no clear D. Trimming pared 5 bases from V and 2 bases from J, leaving 2 bases between. The CDR3 consists of 11 residues. Germline CDR1 is MNHEY and CDR2 is SMNVEV (reference sequence).

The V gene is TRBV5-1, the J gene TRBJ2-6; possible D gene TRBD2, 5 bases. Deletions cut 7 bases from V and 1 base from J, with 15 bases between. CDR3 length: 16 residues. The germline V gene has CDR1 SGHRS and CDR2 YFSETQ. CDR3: CASFREPPSGANVLTF. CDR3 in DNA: TGCGCCAGCTTTCGGGAACCCCCATCTGGGGCCAACGTCCTGACTTTC.

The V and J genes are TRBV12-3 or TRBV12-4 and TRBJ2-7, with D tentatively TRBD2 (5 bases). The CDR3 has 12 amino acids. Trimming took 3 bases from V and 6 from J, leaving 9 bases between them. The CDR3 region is CASSFTGTEQYF. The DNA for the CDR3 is TGTGCCAGCAGTTTTACGGGAACCGAGCAGTACTTC.

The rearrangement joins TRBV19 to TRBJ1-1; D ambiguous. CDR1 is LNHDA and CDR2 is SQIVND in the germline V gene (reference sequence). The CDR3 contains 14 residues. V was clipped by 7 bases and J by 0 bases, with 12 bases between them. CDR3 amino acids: CASNDGRLNTEAFF. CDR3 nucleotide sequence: TGTGCCAGTAACGACGGGAGGCTGAACACTGAAGCTTTCTTT.

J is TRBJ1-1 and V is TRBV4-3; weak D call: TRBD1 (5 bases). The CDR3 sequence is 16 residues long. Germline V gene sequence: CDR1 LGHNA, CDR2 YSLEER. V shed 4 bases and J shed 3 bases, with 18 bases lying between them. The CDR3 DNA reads TGCGCCAGCAGCCTGAGTGGGGGGGGAAGTGACACTGAAGCTTTCTTT. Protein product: CASSLSGGGSDTEAFF.

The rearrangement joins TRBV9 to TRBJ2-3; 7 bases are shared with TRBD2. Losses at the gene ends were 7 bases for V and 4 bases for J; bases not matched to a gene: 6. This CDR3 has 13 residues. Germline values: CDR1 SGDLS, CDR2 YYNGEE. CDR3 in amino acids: CASGRAHADTQYF. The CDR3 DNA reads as TGTGCCAGCGGGAGGGCCCATGCAGATACGCAGTATTTT.

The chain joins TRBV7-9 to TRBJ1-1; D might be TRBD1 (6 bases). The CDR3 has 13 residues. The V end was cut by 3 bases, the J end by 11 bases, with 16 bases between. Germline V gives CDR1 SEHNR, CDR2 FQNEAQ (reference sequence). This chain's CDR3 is CASSLAGDGEAFF. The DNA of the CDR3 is TGTGCCAGCAGCTTGGCAGGGGATGGAGAGGCTTTCTTT.

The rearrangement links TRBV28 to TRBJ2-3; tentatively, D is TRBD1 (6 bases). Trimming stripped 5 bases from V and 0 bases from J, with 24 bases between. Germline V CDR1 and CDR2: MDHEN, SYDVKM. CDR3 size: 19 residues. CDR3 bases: TGTGCCAGCAGTCTAAGGGGTGTGGACAGTCGGTCTAGCACAGATACGCAGTATTTT. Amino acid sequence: CASSLRGVDSRSSTDTQYF.

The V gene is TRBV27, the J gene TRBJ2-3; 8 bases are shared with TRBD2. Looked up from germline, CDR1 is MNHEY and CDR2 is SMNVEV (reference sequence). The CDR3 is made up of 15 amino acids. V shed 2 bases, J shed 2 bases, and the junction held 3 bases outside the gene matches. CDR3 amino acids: CASSLELADTDTQYF. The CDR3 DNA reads TGTGCCAGCAGTTTAGAACTAGCGGACACAGATACGCAGTATTTT.